A selection of T cell receptor beta chains follows, all from one sample in a study of T cell responses to AZD1222 COVID-19 vaccine. The repertoire was sequenced with immunoSEQ multiplex PCR; TCRdb's copy has only in-frame clones and lacks some. The table shows about 86,000 clones, with over 85% occurring only once. The source material was peripheral blood, sampled on day 0 of AZD1222 vaccination. The receptors derive from an adult in good health. CDR3s include the opening cysteine and the closing phenylalanine or tryptophan. A D gene is named only where the DNA matches it firmly. Size values are once, few and many counts, or a class for expanded clones, and some rows have none.

abundance: NA; v_gene: TRBV4-3; j_gene: TRBJ2-1; d_gene: TRBD1; CDR3nt: TGCGCCAGCAGCCAGGCACGGGACAGGGCTGGTAGTGAGCAGTTCTTC; CDR3aa: CASSQARDRAGSEQFF
abundance: NA; v_gene: TRBV5-4; j_gene: TRBJ2-1; d_gene: NA; CDR3nt: TGTGCCAGCAGCTTGGACAACTACAATGAGCAGTTCTTC; CDR3aa: CASSLDNYNEQFF
abundance: once; v_gene: TRBV7-2; j_gene: TRBJ1-1; d_gene: NA; CDR3nt: TGTGCCAGCAGCTTTTTTCAGTCTTGGGGAGCTTTCTTT; CDR3aa: CASSFFQSWGAFF
abundance: NA; v_gene: TRBV13; j_gene: TRBJ2-1; d_gene: TRBD2; CDR3nt: TGTGCCAGCAGCTTCCGGACTAGCGGGGCCCGTGGTCGGTCGGAGCAGTTCTTC; CDR3aa: CASSFRTSGARGRSEQFF
abundance: NA; v_gene: TRBV11-2; j_gene: TRBJ2-7; d_gene: NA; CDR3nt: TGTGCCAGCAGCTCCCTGGGGGGAGGCTCCTACGAGCAGTACTTC; CDR3aa: CASSSLGGGSYEQYF
abundance: NA; v_gene: TRBV10-2; j_gene: TRBJ1-1; d_gene: NA; CDR3nt: TGCGCCAGCACCAGGGGTAACACTGAAGCTTTCTTT; CDR3aa: CASTRGNTEAFF
abundance: NA; v_gene: TRBV18; j_gene: TRBJ1-2; d_gene: NA; CDR3nt: TGTGCCAGCTCACCACCGCTGTACTATGGCTACACCTTC; CDR3aa: CASSPPLYYGYTF
abundance: NA; v_gene: TRBV28; j_gene: TRBJ1-3; d_gene: NA; CDR3nt: TGTGCCAGCAGTCCCGCGGAGGGAAACACCATATATTTT; CDR3aa: CASSPAEGNTIYF
abundance: NA; v_gene: TRBV5-1; j_gene: TRBJ2-5; d_gene: TRBD2; CDR3nt: TGCGCCAGCAGCTTAGAGGGGACTAGAGCAGAGACCCAGTACTTC; CDR3aa: CASSLEGTRAETQYF
abundance: NA; v_gene: TRBV9; j_gene: TRBJ2-3; d_gene: TRBD2; CDR3nt: TGTGCCAGCAGCGTAGGGGGGGGGACGGGCACAGATACGCAGTATTTT; CDR3aa: CASSVGGGTGTDTQYF
abundance: NA; v_gene: TRBV2; j_gene: TRBJ2-3; d_gene: TRBD1; CDR3nt: TGTGCCAGCAGTCATCCCGGGACAGGGGTCGGTCCTAGCACAGATACGCAGTATTTT; CDR3aa: CASSHPGTGVGPSTDTQYF
abundance: once; v_gene: TRBV7-8; j_gene: TRBJ2-1; d_gene: NA; CDR3nt: TGTGCCAGCAGCTTAGGAATGGTGAGCGTCCGGGACAATGAGCAGTTCTTC; CDR3aa: CASSLGMVSVRDNEQFF
abundance: NA; v_gene: TRBV9; j_gene: TRBJ1-4; d_gene: NA; CDR3nt: TGTGCCAGCAGCGTAGTGGGAAGGGCTAATGAAAAACTGTTTTTT; CDR3aa: CASSVVGRANEKLFF
abundance: NA; v_gene: TRBV4-1; j_gene: TRBJ2-2; d_gene: NA; CDR3nt: TGCGCCAGCAGCCAAGTAGTTCTGGCCGGGGAGCTGTTTTTT; CDR3aa: CASSQVVLAGELFF
abundance: NA; v_gene: TRBV19; j_gene: TRBJ1-4; d_gene: NA; CDR3nt: TGTGCCAGTAGATGGCGGGACACTAATGAAAAACTGTTTTTT; CDR3aa: CASRWRDTNEKLFF
abundance: NA; v_gene: TRBV30; j_gene: TRBJ1-5; d_gene: NA; CDR3nt: TGTGCCTGGAGTGTTGCGGCCTTGGGTCAGCCCCAGCATTTT; CDR3aa: CAWSVAALGQPQHF
abundance: NA; v_gene: TRBV14; j_gene: TRBJ1-1; d_gene: NA; CDR3nt: TGTGCCAGCAGCCCGGGGTGGGGCCAGAAGGGGGACACTGAAGCTTTCTTT; CDR3aa: CASSPGWGQKGDTEAFF
abundance: NA; v_gene: TRBV19; j_gene: TRBJ1-1; d_gene: NA; CDR3nt: TGTGCCAGTACTGTCCAGTCAGGGGTGAACACTGAAGCTTTCTTT; CDR3aa: CASTVQSGVNTEAFF
abundance: NA; v_gene: TRBV30; j_gene: TRBJ1-3; d_gene: TRBD1; CDR3nt: TGTGCCTGGGCTTGGGACAGGCACTCTGGAAACACCATATATTTT; CDR3aa: CAWAWDRHSGNTIYF
abundance: NA; v_gene: TRBV29-1; j_gene: TRBJ2-5; d_gene: NA; CDR3nt: TGCAGCTCTTACTTGGAGACCCAGTACTTC; CDR3aa: CSSYLETQYF
abundance: NA; v_gene: TRBV7-9; j_gene: TRBJ2-1; d_gene: NA; CDR3nt: TGTGCCAGCAGCTTAGTGGCTAGCGAGAATGAGCAGTTCTTC; CDR3aa: CASSLVASENEQFF